The next 5 T cell receptor beta chains were all read from a single sample in a study of shared clonotypes between healthy human individuals. The data were produced by immunoSEQ multiplex PCR, yet TCRdb's version contains in-frame clones alone and is incomplete. Altogether some 2,000,000 clones are present, 85% to 95% being singletons, with the ten largest covering about 0.13%. The sequenced sample was naive CD4+ T cells sorted from blood. The sample's subset: CD45RA+ positively selected. Receptor source: a man between 18 and 29 years old in good health.

V is TRBV2 and J is TRBJ2-7; D might be TRBD1 (6 bases). From germline, CDR1 is SNHLY and CDR2 FYNNEI. This CDR3 has 14 amino acids. V lost 2 bases, J lost 4 bases, and 12 bases lay in between. The CDR3 DNA reads as TGTGCCAGCAGTGAATCGAGACAGGTTTACGAGCAGTACTTC. It yields the protein CASSESRQVYEQYF. The variable domain in full, with the rest retrieved from reference TRBV2 and TRBJ2-7, is EPEVTQTPSHQVTQMGQEVILRCVPISNHLYFYWYRQILGQKVEFLVSFYNNEISEKSEIFDDQFSVERPDGSNFTLKIRSTKLEDSAMYFCASSESRQVYEQYFGPGTRLTVT.

The chain combines TRBV7-3 with TRBJ2-1, with 7 bases matching TRBD2. Germline V gene lookup returns CDR1 SGHTA and CDR2 FQGTGA. The CDR3 has 13 amino acids. J gave up 6 bases and V 4 bases, and 3 bases lay outside the gene matches. CDR3 loop: CASSSVAGNEQFF. As DNA, the CDR3 is TGTGCCAGCAGCTCGGTAGCGGGCAATGAGCAGTTCTTC.

V usage is TRBV6-5 and J usage is TRBJ1-1; D call uncertain. This CDR3 spans 15 amino acids. The V gene's germline CDR1 is MNHEY and CDR2 SVGAGI. V lost 0 bases and J lost 1, with 9 bases in between. The CDR3, as DNA: TGTGCCAGCAGTTACTCGAGAAGCAGGAACACTGAAGCTTTCTTT. Translation gives CASSYSRSRNTEAFF.

The V call is TRBV5-1, the J call TRBJ1-1; the match to TRBD1 covers 7 bases. Germline CDR1 and CDR2: SGHRS and YFSETQ. V lost 4 bases, J lost 4 bases, and 7 bases stayed unmatched. The CDR3 runs 14 residues. CDR3 sequence reads: CASSPPQGGTEAFF. The CDR3 region has the DNA TGCGCCAGCAGCCCCCCGCAGGGGGGCACTGAAGCTTTCTTT.

The CDR3 protein is CASRLGTALNTEAFF. The CDR3 nucleotides are TGTGCCAGCAGACTAGGGACAGCCTTAAACACTGAAGCTTTCTTT. The chain employs TRBV27 and TRBJ1-1, with 7 bases lining up with TRBD1. Unmatched junction bases numbered 9, after V lost 6 bases and J lost 2 bases. Germline lookup yields CDR1 MNHEY and CDR2 SMNVEV (reference sequence). The length of the CDR3 is 15 residues.